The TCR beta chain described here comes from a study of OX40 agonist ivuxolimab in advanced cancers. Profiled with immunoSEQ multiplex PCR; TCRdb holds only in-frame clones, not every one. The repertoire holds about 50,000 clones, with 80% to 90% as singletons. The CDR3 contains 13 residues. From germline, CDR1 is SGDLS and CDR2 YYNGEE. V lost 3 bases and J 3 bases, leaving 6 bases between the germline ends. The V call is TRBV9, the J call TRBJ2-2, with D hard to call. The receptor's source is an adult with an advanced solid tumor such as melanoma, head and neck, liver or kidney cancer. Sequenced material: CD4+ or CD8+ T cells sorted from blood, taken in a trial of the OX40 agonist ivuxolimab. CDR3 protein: CASSAGDTGELFF. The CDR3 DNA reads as TGTGCCAGCAGCGCTGGAGACACCGGGGAGCTGTTTTTT.